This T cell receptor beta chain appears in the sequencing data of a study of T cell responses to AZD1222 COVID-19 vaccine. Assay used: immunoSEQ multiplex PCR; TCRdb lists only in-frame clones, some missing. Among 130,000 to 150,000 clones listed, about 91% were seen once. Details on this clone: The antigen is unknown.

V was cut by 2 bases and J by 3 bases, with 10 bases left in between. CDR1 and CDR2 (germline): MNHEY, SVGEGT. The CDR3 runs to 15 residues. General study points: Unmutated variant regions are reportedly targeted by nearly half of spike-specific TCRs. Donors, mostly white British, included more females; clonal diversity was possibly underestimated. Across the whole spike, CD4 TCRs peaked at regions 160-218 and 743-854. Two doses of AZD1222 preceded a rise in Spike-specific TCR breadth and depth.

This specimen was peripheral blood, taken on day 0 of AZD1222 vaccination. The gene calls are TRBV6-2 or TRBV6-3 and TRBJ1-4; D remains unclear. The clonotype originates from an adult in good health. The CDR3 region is CASSYGAVPNEKLFF. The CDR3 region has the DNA TGTGCCAGCAGTTACGGAGCCGTGCCTAATGAAAAACTGTTTTTT.